This TCR beta chain came from a study of T cell responses to AZD1222 COVID-19 vaccine. Note on this clone: Its antigen is currently unknown.

The method was immunoSEQ multiplex PCR; TCRdb's version includes in-frame clones alone and lacks a portion of them. The sample carries 150,000 or so clones, roughly 90% recorded once. Overall study results and limits: The repertoires were collected only after the peak T cell response.

V was trimmed by 0 bases and J by 5 bases, leaving 11 bases between them. There are 15 residues in the CDR3. The V gene's germline CDR1 is MGHRA and CDR2 YSYEKL. The specimen was peripheral blood, collected on day 0 of AZD1222 vaccination. The sequence was collected from an adult in good health. The chain links TRBV4-1 to TRBJ1-5; no firm D call. The CDR3 region has the DNA TGCGCCAGCAGCCAAGATCAAGCCGGCGATCAGCCCCAGCATTTT. Protein: CASSQDQAGDQPQHF.